This record looks at one T cell receptor beta chain sequence and its context. CDR3 length equals 16 residues. CDR1 and CDR2 from the germline V gene are MDHEN and SYDVKM. Trimming cost V 5 bases and J 5 bases; bases outside gene matches: 8. Under the authors' procedure: Estimation of nucleated cell counts relied on the amplification of reference gene primers. Measured with immunoSEQ multiplex PCR; TCRdb has only the in-frame clones, and not every one. D and trimming were read from the DNA, whereas the V and J calls and clone size are those reported in that table. The sample lists roughly 280,000 clones, 87% occurring once. The data were obtained in a study of blood T cell repertoires in COVID-19. On the study more broadly: Samples taken during acute and convalescent COVID-19 were collected in the United States, Italy and Spain. PBMCs, B-cell-depleted T cells, or T cells were the source of the cDNA or gDNA that made up the material.

Sequenced sample: peripheral blood. This TCR was recovered from a woman aged 45-60 years who had recovered from COVID-19. The V and J genes are TRBV28 and TRBJ2-1, with 11 bases matching TRBD1. CDR3 in amino acids: CASSPLGTGGHNEQFF. The DNA for the CDR3 is TGTGCCAGCAGTCCACTGGGGACAGGGGGACACAATGAGCAGTTCTTC. The full variable domain, rest sourced from reference TRBV28 and TRBJ2-1, is DVKVTQSSRYLVKRTGEKVFLECVQDMDHENMFWYRQDPGLGLRLIYFSYDVKMKEKGDIPEGYSVSREKKERFSLILESASTNQTSMYLCASSPLGTGGHNEQFFGPGTRLTVL.